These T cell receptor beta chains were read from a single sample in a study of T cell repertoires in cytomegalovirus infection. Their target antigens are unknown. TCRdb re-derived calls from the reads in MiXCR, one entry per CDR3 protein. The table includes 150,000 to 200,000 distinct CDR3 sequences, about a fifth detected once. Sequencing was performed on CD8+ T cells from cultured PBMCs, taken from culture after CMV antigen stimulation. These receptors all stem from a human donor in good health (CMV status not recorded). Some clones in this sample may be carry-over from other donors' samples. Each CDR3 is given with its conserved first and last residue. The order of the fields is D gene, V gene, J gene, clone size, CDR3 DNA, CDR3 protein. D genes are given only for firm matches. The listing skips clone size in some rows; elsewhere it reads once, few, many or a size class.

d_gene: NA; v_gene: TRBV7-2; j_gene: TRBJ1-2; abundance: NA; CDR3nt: TGTGCCAGCAGCTTAGGTGACAGGTTAAACTATGGCTACACCTTC; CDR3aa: CASSLGDRLNYGYTF
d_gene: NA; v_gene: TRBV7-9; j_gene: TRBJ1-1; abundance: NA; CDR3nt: TGTGCCAGCAGCTTAGAAGGGACAAAAGCTTTCTTT; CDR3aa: CASSLEGTKAFF
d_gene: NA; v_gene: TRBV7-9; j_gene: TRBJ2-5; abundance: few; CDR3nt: TGTGCCAGCAGCTTAGGGTCGAATAGGGAGACCCAGTACTTC; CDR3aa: CASSLGSNRETQYF
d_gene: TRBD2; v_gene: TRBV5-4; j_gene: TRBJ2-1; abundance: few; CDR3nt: TGTGCCAGCAGCGGGGTCCCGGGACTAGCGGGGGGGCCGGGCAATGAGCAGTTCTTC; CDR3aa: CASSGVPGLAGGPGNEQFF
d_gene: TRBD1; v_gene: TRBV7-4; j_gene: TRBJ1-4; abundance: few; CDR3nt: TGTGCCAGCAGCTTCTACCTGGGACAGAGAGAGACGTATGAAAAACTGTTTTTT; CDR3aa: CASSFYLGQRETYEKLFF
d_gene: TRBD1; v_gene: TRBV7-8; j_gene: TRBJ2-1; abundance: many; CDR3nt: TGTGCCAGCATCGTGCCGGGACAGGGGGCTTATGAGCAGTTCTTC; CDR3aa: CASIVPGQGAYEQFF
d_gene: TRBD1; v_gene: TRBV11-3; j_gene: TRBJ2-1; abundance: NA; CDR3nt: TGTGCCAGCAGCTTATGGGACAGCCCCAATGAGCAGTTCTTC; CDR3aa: CASSLWDSPNEQFF
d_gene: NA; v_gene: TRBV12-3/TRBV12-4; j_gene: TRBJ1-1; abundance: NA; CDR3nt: TGTGCCAGCAGTTTTGAAGGGTTGGAGACTGAAGCTTTCTTT; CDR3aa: CASSFEGLETEAFF
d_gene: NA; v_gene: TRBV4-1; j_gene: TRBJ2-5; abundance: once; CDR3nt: TGCGCCAGCAAGAGTTGGCTGATCGTCGAAGAGACCCAGTACTTC; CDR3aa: CASKSWLIVEETQYF
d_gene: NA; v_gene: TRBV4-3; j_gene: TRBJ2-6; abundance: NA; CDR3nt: TGCGCCAGCACCCTTGGTGGTCCCGGTGGGGCCAACGTCCTGACTTTC; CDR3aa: CASTLGGPGGANVLTF
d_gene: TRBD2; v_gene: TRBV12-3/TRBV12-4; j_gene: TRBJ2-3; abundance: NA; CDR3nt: TGTGCCAGCAGTTTTTGGACTAGCGGCACAGATACGCAGTATTTT; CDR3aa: CASSFWTSGTDTQYF
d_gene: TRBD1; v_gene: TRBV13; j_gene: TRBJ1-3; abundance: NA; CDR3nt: TGTGCCAGCAGCACGGACAGGGGAGGAAACACCATATATTTT; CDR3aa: CASSTDRGGNTIYF
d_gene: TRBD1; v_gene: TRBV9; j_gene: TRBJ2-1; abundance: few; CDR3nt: TGTGCCAGCAGCCCGGACAGGTCTGTCTACAATGAGCAGTTCTTC; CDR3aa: CASSPDRSVYNEQFF
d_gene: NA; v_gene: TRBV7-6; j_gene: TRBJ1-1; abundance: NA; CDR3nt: TGTGCCAGCAGCTTAGCGCTGGGGGGGGGATGGACTGAAGCTTTCTTT; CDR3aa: CASSLALGGGWTEAFF
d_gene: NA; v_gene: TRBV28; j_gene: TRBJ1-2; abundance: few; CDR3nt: TGTGCCAGCAGTTTATCCGGACAGATTTTTAGTGGCTACACCTTC; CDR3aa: CASSLSGQIFSGYTF
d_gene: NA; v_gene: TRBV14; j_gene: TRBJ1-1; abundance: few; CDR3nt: TGTGCCAGCAGCCAAGCCGGGTACAGAGCTTTCTTT; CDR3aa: CASSQAGYRAFF
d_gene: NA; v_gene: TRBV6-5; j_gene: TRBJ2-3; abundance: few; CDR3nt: TGTGCCAGCAGTTACGGGGGCGGAGACACAGATACGCAGTATTTT; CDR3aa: CASSYGGGDTDTQYF
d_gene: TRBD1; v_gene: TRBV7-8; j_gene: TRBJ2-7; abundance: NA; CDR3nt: TGTGCCAGCACCGGCAGGGGGCTATCCTACGAGCAGTACTTC; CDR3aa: CASTGRGLSYEQYF
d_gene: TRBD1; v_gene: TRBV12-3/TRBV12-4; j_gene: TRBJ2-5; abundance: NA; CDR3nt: TGTGCCACTCAGGGGGAAAAATCGGCCCAGTACTTC; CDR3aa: CATQGEKSAQYF
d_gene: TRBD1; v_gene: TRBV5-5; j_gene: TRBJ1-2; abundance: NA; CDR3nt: TGTGCCAGCAGGGCCTCGGACAGGGGGCGATGGGACTATGGCTACACCTTC; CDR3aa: CASRASDRGRWDYGYTF
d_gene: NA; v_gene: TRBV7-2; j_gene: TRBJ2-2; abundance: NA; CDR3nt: TGTGCCAGCAGCATACGATTGCAGGGGAGCGGCACCGGGGAGCTGTTTTTT; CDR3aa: CASSIRLQGSGTGELFF
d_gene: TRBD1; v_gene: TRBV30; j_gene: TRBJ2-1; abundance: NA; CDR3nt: TGTGCCTGGAGCTTGAGACAGGGGAGGAGCAATGAGCAGTTCTTC; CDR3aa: CAWSLRQGRSNEQFF
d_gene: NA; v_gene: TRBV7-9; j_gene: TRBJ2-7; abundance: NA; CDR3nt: TGTGCCAGCAGCCCGCCGGACAGCGGAGAGCAGTACTTC; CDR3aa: CASSPPDSGEQYF
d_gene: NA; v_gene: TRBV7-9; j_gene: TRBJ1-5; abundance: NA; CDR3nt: TGTGCCAGCAGCTGGAGCTGGAGCCTTAGCAATCAGCCCCAGCATTTT; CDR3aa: CASSWSWSLSNQPQHF
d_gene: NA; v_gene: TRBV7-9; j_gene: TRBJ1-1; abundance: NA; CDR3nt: TGTGCCAGCAGCCTGTTAGAAGGGAAAGGATCTGAAGCTTTCTTT; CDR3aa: CASSLLEGKGSEAFF
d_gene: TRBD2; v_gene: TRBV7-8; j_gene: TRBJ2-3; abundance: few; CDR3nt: TGTGCCAGCAGGTCCCCACTAGCGGGGAGCACAGATACGCAGTATTTT; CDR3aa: CASRSPLAGSTDTQYF
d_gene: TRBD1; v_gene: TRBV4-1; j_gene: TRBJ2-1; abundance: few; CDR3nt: TGCGCCAGCAGCACCCGGGACAGATATAACAATGAGCAGTTCTTC; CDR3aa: CASSTRDRYNNEQFF
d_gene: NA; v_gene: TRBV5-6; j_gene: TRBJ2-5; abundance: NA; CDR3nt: TGTGCCAGCAGCTCCCCCGGGACCTACGGTGGGACCCAGTACTTC; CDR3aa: CASSSPGTYGGTQYF
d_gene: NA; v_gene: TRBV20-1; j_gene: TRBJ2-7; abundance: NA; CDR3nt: TGCAGTGCATACCCCGGGGCTCCCTCCTACGAGCAGTACTTC; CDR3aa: CSAYPGAPSYEQYF
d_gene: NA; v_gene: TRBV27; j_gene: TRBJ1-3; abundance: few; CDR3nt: TGTGCCAGCAGTGCTTCGGGCAGAAACACCATATATTTT; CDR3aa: CASSASGRNTIYF
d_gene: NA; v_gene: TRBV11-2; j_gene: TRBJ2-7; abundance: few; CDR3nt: TGTGCCAGCAGCTTATCCGGGAATGGCTACGAGCAGTACTTC; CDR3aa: CASSLSGNGYEQYF
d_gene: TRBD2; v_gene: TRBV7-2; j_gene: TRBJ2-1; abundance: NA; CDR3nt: TGTGCCAGCACTGGGGGCGGGGGGGTGATTGAGCAGTTCTTC; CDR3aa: CASTGGGGVIEQFF
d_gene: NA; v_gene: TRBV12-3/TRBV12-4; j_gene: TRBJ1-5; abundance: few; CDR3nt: TGTGCCAGCAGCCTTAGGGGGTATAGCAATCAGCCCCAGCATTTT; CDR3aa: CASSLRGYSNQPQHF
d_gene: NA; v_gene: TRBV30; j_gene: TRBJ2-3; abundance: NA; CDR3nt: TGTGCCTGGAGTGAGGGCGCATCCCTCACAGATACGCAGTATTTT; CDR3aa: CAWSEGASLTDTQYF
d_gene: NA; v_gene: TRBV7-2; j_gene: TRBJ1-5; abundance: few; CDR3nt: TGTGCCAGCAGCCTCAACAGGGATCAGCCCCAGCATTTT; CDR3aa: CASSLNRDQPQHF
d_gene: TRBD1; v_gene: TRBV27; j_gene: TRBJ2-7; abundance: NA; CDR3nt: TGTGCCAGCAGTTTAAGGACAGGTCTTGCCTACGAGCAGTACTTC; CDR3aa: CASSLRTGLAYEQYF
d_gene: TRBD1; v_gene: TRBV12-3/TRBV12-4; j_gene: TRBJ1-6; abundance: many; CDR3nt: TGTGCCAGCAGCCTGGCCGGGACAGGGTTTTTAGCCCTCCACTTT; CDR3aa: CASSLAGTGFLALHF
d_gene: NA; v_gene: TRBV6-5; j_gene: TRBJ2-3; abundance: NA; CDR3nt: TGTGCCAGCAGTTCAACGACAGCTAGCACAGATACGCAGTATTTT; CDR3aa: CASSSTTASTDTQYF
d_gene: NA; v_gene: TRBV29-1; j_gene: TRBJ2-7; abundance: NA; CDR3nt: TGCAGCGTTGAAATCAGCGGAACCGGGAAGGAGCAGTACTTC; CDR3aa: CSVEISGTGKEQYF
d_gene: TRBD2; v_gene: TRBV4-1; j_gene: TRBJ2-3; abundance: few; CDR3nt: TGCGCCAGCAGCCAACCGGGACTAGCGGTGAATAGGGATACGCAGTATTTT; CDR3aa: CASSQPGLAVNRDTQYF
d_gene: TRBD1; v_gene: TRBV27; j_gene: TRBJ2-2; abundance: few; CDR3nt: TGTGCCAGCAGTCCGCGAGCAGGGGGTTACACCGGGGAGCTGTTTTTT; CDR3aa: CASSPRAGGYTGELFF
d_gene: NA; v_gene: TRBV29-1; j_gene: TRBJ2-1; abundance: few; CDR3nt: TGCAGCGTTGAACCCGACAGCCGCAGCTCCTACAATGAGCAGTTCTTC; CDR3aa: CSVEPDSRSSYNEQFF
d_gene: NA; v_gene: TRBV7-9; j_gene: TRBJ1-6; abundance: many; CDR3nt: TGTGCCAGCAGCTCGGCGGACGGGACCAATTCACCCCTCCACTTT; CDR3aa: CASSSADGTNSPLHF
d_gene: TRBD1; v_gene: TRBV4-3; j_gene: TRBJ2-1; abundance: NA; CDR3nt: TGCGCCAGCAGGGGGCGGGCGGGACAGGGCGTCAATGAGCAGTTCTTC; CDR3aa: CASRGRAGQGVNEQFF
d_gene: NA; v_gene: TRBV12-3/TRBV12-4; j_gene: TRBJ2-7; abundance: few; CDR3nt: TGTGCCAGCAGTTTCCCGGAGACCTACGAGCAGTACTTC; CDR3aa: CASSFPETYEQYF
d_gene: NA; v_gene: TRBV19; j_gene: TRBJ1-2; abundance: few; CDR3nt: TGTGCCAGTAGTATGGTCAGGGAAATCGGCTACACCTTC; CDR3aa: CASSMVREIGYTF